This T cell receptor (beta chain) derives from a study of technical replicates of blood from several donors (dated by TCRdb to between 2016 and 2019). The protocol used for the library was the immunoSEQ multiplex PCR assay. What TCRdb holds here is the immuneACCESS table cut down to in-frame rearrangements. Part of the clones is not present; checked against another copy, under half of the missing clones reflect an unresolved V gene, and the others are unexplained. Across this sample there are some 80,000 clones, with just over 95% seen only once. About 0.33% of the sample is held by the ten biggest clonotypes. In the case of this clone: The clone's antigen remains unknown. No base qualities exist here, and no much larger clone lies one base off it.

According to the germline V gene, CDR1 reads MRHNA and CDR2 reads SNTAGT. V and J lose 4 bases and 4 bases, and a span of 13 bases separates them. The CDR3 contains 14 residues, cysteine and phenylalanine counted. The sequence is cut down to CDR3 DNA, 42 bases in frame from base 1. Recombination joined TRBV6-4 with TRBJ1-1, with TRBD1 perhaps the D gene, on 5 matching bases. Sequencing was done on a sample of T cells isolated from PBMCs. The TCR originated in a human donor in good health. In nucleotide form, the sequence is TGTGCCAGCAGTGTACAGGCATCCTCCACTGAAGCTTTCTTT. It encodes CASSVQASSTEAFF.